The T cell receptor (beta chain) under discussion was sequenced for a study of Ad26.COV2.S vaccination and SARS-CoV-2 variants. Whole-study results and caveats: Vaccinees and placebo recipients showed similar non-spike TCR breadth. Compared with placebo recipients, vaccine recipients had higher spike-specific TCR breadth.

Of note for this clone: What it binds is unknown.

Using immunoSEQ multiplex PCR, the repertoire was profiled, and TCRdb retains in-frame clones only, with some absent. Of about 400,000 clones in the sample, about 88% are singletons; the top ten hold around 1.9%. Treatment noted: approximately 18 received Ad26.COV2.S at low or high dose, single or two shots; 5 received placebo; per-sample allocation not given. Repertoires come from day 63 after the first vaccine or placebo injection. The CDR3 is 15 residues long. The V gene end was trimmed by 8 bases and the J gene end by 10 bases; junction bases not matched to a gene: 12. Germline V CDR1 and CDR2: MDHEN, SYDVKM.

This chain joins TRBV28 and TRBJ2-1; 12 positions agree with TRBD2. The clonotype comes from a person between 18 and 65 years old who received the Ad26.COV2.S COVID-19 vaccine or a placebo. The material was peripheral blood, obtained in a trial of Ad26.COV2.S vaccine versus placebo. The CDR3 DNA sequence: TGTGCCAGCGGAGCTAGCGGGAGGGGGTTGGGGGAGCAGTTCTTC. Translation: CASGASGRGLGEQFF.